Listed below are T cell receptor beta chains from one sample, sequenced in a study of blood T cell repertoires in COVID-19. Here immunoSEQ multiplex PCR was the method, and the copy in TCRdb shows in-frame clones only, minus some. The table lists roughly 200,000 clones, around 90% of them singletons, with about 0.66% in the top ten. Specimen: peripheral blood. These receptors all come from a man aged 50 to 59 with acute or convalescent COVID-19. Both conserved end residues are part of each CDR3. Each record gives: J gene, D gene, clone size, V gene, CDR3 DNA, CDR3 protein. A D gene is named only where the DNA matches it firmly. Size is stated for part of the rows, as once, few or many counts, or as a class when the clone is expanded.

J gene: TRBJ1-4
D gene: TRBD1
clone size: .
V gene: TRBV28
CDR3 DNA: TGTGCCAGCAGTTTCACACGACAGGGGGTAACTAATGAAAAACTGTTTTTT
CDR3 protein: CASSFTRQGVTNEKLFF

J gene: TRBJ2-5
D gene: .
clone size: .
V gene: TRBV7-2
CDR3 DNA: TGTGCCAGCAGCAATCGAGGTGGGGAGACCCAGTACTTC
CDR3 protein: CASSNRGGETQYF

J gene: TRBJ1-4
D gene: .
clone size: .
V gene: TRBV25-1
CDR3 DNA: TGTGCCAGCAGTGAACTGACAGGACCTAATGAAAAACTGTTTTTT
CDR3 protein: CASSELTGPNEKLFF

J gene: TRBJ1-5
D gene: TRBD1
clone size: .
V gene: TRBV2
CDR3 DNA: TGTGCCAGCAGTGGAACAGGGGGAGATCAGCCCCAGCATTTT
CDR3 protein: CASSGTGGDQPQHF

J gene: TRBJ2-7
D gene: TRBD1
clone size: .
V gene: TRBV27
CDR3 DNA: TGTGCCAGCAGCCGGACAGGAAGCTCCTACGAGCAGTACTTC
CDR3 protein: CASSRTGSSYEQYF

J gene: TRBJ2-6
D gene: .
clone size: many
V gene: TRBV9
CDR3 DNA: TGTGCCAGCAGCGAAAACAAGGACTTTGGGGCCAACGTCCTGACTTTC
CDR3 protein: CASSENKDFGANVLTF

J gene: TRBJ1-2
D gene: TRBD1
clone size: .
V gene: TRBV6-5
CDR3 DNA: TGTGCCAGCAGGGCCGACAGGGGGGTGAAGGGCTACACCTTC
CDR3 protein: CASRADRGVKGYTF

J gene: TRBJ1-6
D gene: .
clone size: .
V gene: TRBV6-5
CDR3 DNA: TGTGCCAGCAGTAGGTTCGGAGATAATAATTCACCCCTCCACTTT
CDR3 protein: CASSRFGDNNSPLHF

J gene: TRBJ2-3
D gene: .
clone size: once
V gene: TRBV28
CDR3 DNA: TGTGCCAGCAGGGAGGCGGGCGAGCGTAACACAGATACGCAGTATTTT
CDR3 protein: CASREAGERNTDTQYF

J gene: TRBJ1-3
D gene: .
clone size: .
V gene: TRBV6-5
CDR3 DNA: TGTGCCAGCAGTTTGGTGCCCGGGTCTAACACCATATATTTT
CDR3 protein: CASSLVPGSNTIYF

J gene: TRBJ1-5
D gene: TRBD1
clone size: few
V gene: TRBV2
CDR3 DNA: TGTGCCAGCAGTGAAGGGACAGGCGATCAGCCCCAGCATTTT
CDR3 protein: CASSEGTGDQPQHF

J gene: TRBJ1-5
D gene: .
clone size: .
V gene: TRBV10-3
CDR3 DNA: TGTGCCATCAGTGATGGGGGGACTCAGCCCCAGCATTTT
CDR3 protein: CAISDGGTQPQHF

J gene: TRBJ1-1
D gene: TRBD1
clone size: .
V gene: TRBV2
CDR3 DNA: TGTGCCAGCAGTGCAAGGCGGGACAGGCCGAACACTGAAGCTTTCTTT
CDR3 protein: CASSARRDRPNTEAFF

J gene: TRBJ2-5
D gene: .
clone size: .
V gene: TRBV28
CDR3 DNA: TGTGCCAGCAGTACTAGCCAGCCCCAAGAGACCCAGTACTTC
CDR3 protein: CASSTSQPQETQYF

J gene: TRBJ2-4
D gene: .
clone size: .
V gene: TRBV18
CDR3 DNA: TGTGCCAGCTCACCACCGCAGGGGAAAAACATTCAGTACTTC
CDR3 protein: CASSPPQGKNIQYF

J gene: TRBJ2-5
D gene: .
clone size: .
V gene: TRBV2
CDR3 DNA: TGTGCCAGCAGCTACACTACAGGCGCCCTGGGGACCCAGTACTTC
CDR3 protein: CASSYTTGALGTQYF

J gene: TRBJ2-5
D gene: TRBD1
clone size: .
V gene: TRBV29-1
CDR3 DNA: TGCAGCGTTGTCCGGACAGGGGGGGAAGAGACCCAGTACTTC
CDR3 protein: CSVVRTGGEETQYF

J gene: TRBJ2-4
D gene: .
clone size: .
V gene: TRBV9
CDR3 DNA: TGTGCCAGCAGCCTCGGACAGACCGACGTCATTCAGTACTTC
CDR3 protein: CASSLGQTDVIQYF

J gene: TRBJ2-4
D gene: .
clone size: .
V gene: TRBV7-9
CDR3 DNA: TGTGCCAGCAGCTCTCGGCAGGAGGATGTCAAAAACATTCAGTACTTC
CDR3 protein: CASSSRQEDVKNIQYF

J gene: TRBJ2-3
D gene: TRBD2
clone size: .
V gene: TRBV7-3
CDR3 DNA: TGTGCCAGCAGCATAGCGGGAGCTGGCACAGATACGCAGTATTTT
CDR3 protein: CASSIAGAGTDTQYF

J gene: TRBJ2-6
D gene: .
clone size: .
V gene: TRBV4-1
CDR3 DNA: TGCGCCAGCACCTCCACACCAGGGTCAGGGGCCAACGTCCTGACTTTC
CDR3 protein: CASTSTPGSGANVLTF

J gene: TRBJ2-3
D gene: TRBD2
clone size: .
V gene: TRBV6-2/TRBV6-3
CDR3 DNA: TGTGCCAGCAGTACGCGGGGAGGGAGGTACACAGATACGCAGTATTTT
CDR3 protein: CASSTRGGRYTDTQYF

J gene: TRBJ2-1
D gene: TRBD1
clone size: .
V gene: TRBV28
CDR3 DNA: TGTGCCAGCAGTTCTGGACAGGGGGCCTACAATGAGCAGTTCTTC
CDR3 protein: CASSSGQGAYNEQFF

J gene: TRBJ1-5
D gene: TRBD1
clone size: once
V gene: TRBV13
CDR3 DNA: TGTGCCAGCAGCTTGAGGGGGCGGAATCAGCCCCAGCATTTT
CDR3 protein: CASSLRGRNQPQHF

J gene: TRBJ2-4
D gene: TRBD1
clone size: .
V gene: TRBV11-2
CDR3 DNA: TGTGCCAGCAGCTCTGGAACCGGGACAGGGAAAAACATTCAGTACTTC
CDR3 protein: CASSSGTGTGKNIQYF

J gene: TRBJ1-1
D gene: TRBD1
clone size: .
V gene: TRBV27
CDR3 DNA: TGTGCCAGCAGTTCTCGGGACAGGGGGCAAGGCACTGAAGCTTTCTTT
CDR3 protein: CASSSRDRGQGTEAFF

J gene: TRBJ1-2
D gene: .
clone size: .
V gene: TRBV4-3
CDR3 DNA: TGCGCCAGCAGTCTTCAACTGGACAGCCGTGACTACACCTTC
CDR3 protein: CASSLQLDSRDYTF

J gene: TRBJ2-7
D gene: TRBD1
clone size: .
V gene: TRBV27
CDR3 DNA: TGTGCCAGCAGTTCTTACAGGGGGTACGAGCAGTACTTC
CDR3 protein: CASSSYRGYEQYF

J gene: TRBJ2-2
D gene: TRBD2
clone size: .
V gene: TRBV4-1
CDR3 DNA: TGCGCCAGCAGCTTACTAGCGGGGGGGCCAGGAGGGGAGCTGTTTTTT
CDR3 protein: CASSLLAGGPGGELFF

J gene: TRBJ2-5
D gene: .
clone size: .
V gene: TRBV7-9
CDR3 DNA: TGTGCCAGCAGCCCCGCCTGGACAGAAGAGACCCAGTACTTC
CDR3 protein: CASSPAWTEETQYF

J gene: TRBJ2-5
D gene: .
clone size: .
V gene: TRBV3-1/TRBV3-2
CDR3 DNA: TGTGCCAGCAGCCAAGACACAGTCCAAGAGACCCAGTACTTC
CDR3 protein: CASSQDTVQETQYF

J gene: TRBJ2-5
D gene: .
clone size: .
V gene: TRBV2
CDR3 DNA: TGTGCCAGTACCGTTCGTGATTCGGGAGAGACCCAGTACTTC
CDR3 protein: CASTVRDSGETQYF

J gene: TRBJ2-7
D gene: .
clone size: .
V gene: TRBV5-8
CDR3 DNA: TGTGCCAGCAGCTTGGTGCTCGCAGGGTCCTACGAGCAGTACTTC
CDR3 protein: CASSLVLAGSYEQYF

J gene: TRBJ2-2
D gene: .
clone size: .
V gene: TRBV5-4
CDR3 DNA: TGTGCCAGCAGCTTAGGTCAGGGGAACACCGGGGAGCTGTTTTTT
CDR3 protein: CASSLGQGNTGELFF

J gene: TRBJ1-2
D gene: .
clone size: .
V gene: TRBV7-2
CDR3 DNA: TGTGCCAGCAGCTTAGATTGGGCCGACGGCTATGGCTACACCTTC
CDR3 protein: CASSLDWADGYGYTF

J gene: TRBJ2-2
D gene: .
clone size: .
V gene: TRBV3-1/TRBV3-2
CDR3 DNA: TGTGCCAGCAGCCCGAGCAGGGGGAACACCGGGGAGCTGTTTTTT
CDR3 protein: CASSPSRGNTGELFF

J gene: TRBJ2-1
D gene: TRBD1
clone size: .
V gene: TRBV5-1
CDR3 DNA: TGCGCCAGCAGCCTGGGGACAGGGAATTACAATGAGCAGTTCTTC
CDR3 protein: CASSLGTGNYNEQFF

J gene: TRBJ2-3
D gene: TRBD2
clone size: .
V gene: TRBV7-8
CDR3 DNA: TGTGCCAGCAGCTTAGTATCCCTCGGACTAGCTACAGATACGCAGTATTTT
CDR3 protein: CASSLVSLGLATDTQYF

J gene: TRBJ2-2
D gene: TRBD1
clone size: .
V gene: TRBV2
CDR3 DNA: TGTGCCAGCAGCAGCTACGCTTACCGGGACAGAAGAGCAAACACCGGGGAGCTGTTTTTT
CDR3 protein: CASSSYAYRDRRANTGELFF

J gene: TRBJ1-1
D gene: TRBD1
clone size: .
V gene: TRBV6-6
CDR3 DNA: TGTGCCAGCAGTAACCGACAGGGGGCAAACACTGAAGCTTTCTTT
CDR3 protein: CASSNRQGANTEAFF

J gene: TRBJ2-5
D gene: TRBD1
clone size: .
V gene: TRBV9
CDR3 DNA: TGTGCCAGCAGCGTAGGTATAGGGGGCGAAGAGACCCAGTACTTC
CDR3 protein: CASSVGIGGEETQYF

J gene: TRBJ2-3
D gene: .
clone size: .
V gene: TRBV18
CDR3 DNA: TGTGCCAGCTACGACTCCGTCACAGATACGCAGTATTTT
CDR3 protein: CASYDSVTDTQYF

J gene: TRBJ1-4
D gene: TRBD1
clone size: .
V gene: TRBV18
CDR3 DNA: TGTGCCAGCTCACCGGACAGGGCGGTGGAAAAACTGTTTTTT
CDR3 protein: CASSPDRAVEKLFF

J gene: TRBJ1-2
D gene: .
clone size: .
V gene: TRBV4-2
CDR3 DNA: TGTGCCAGCAGCCAAAACGGCCGGACAGCGATTAACTATGGCTACACCTTC
CDR3 protein: CASSQNGRTAINYGYTF

J gene: TRBJ1-4
D gene: TRBD1
clone size: .
V gene: TRBV5-1
CDR3 DNA: TGCGCCAGCAGCAGGACAGGGGGCTGGGATGAAAAACTGTTTTTT
CDR3 protein: CASSRTGGWDEKLFF

J gene: TRBJ1-5
D gene: .
clone size: .
V gene: TRBV4-2
CDR3 DNA: TGTGCCAGCAGCCAAGCCGACAGGTCAGAATCGCAGCCCCAGCATTTT
CDR3 protein: CASSQADRSESQPQHF

J gene: TRBJ1-1
D gene: TRBD1
clone size: few
V gene: TRBV6-6
CDR3 DNA: TGTGCCAGCAGTTCCGCCGCAGGGGGCACTGAAGCTTTCTTT
CDR3 protein: CASSSAAGGTEAFF

J gene: TRBJ1-6
D gene: .
clone size: .
V gene: TRBV18
CDR3 DNA: TGTGCCAGCTCACTGGCCGATTCACCCCTCCACTTT
CDR3 protein: CASSLADSPLHF

J gene: TRBJ2-1
D gene: TRBD1
clone size: .
V gene: TRBV27
CDR3 DNA: TGTGCCACTCGAGGACAGGGCCTCTCCTACAATGAGCAGTTCTTC
CDR3 protein: CATRGQGLSYNEQFF

J gene: TRBJ2-1
D gene: .
clone size: many
V gene: TRBV7-2
CDR3 DNA: TGTGCCAGCAGCTCCACCCCAGGCGAGCAGTTCTTC
CDR3 protein: CASSSTPGEQFF

J gene: TRBJ2-3
D gene: .
clone size: .
V gene: TRBV28
CDR3 DNA: TGTGCCAGCAGTAATACAGGGTCTCTCACAGATACGCAGTATTTT
CDR3 protein: CASSNTGSLTDTQYF

J gene: TRBJ2-5
D gene: .
clone size: .
V gene: TRBV11-2
CDR3 DNA: TGTGCCAGCAGCCCCCAGGGGGACTTAATGGAGACCCAGTACTTC
CDR3 protein: CASSPQGDLMETQYF

J gene: TRBJ2-2
D gene: TRBD1
clone size: .
V gene: TRBV6-5
CDR3 DNA: TGTGCCAGCATGTCAGGGGGAGCCACCGGGGAGCTGTTTTTT
CDR3 protein: CASMSGGATGELFF

J gene: TRBJ2-2
D gene: .
clone size: .
V gene: TRBV6-6
CDR3 DNA: TGTGCCAGCAGTCCCGTGTCCGGGGAGCTGTTTTTT
CDR3 protein: CASSPVSGELFF

J gene: TRBJ1-1
D gene: .
clone size: .
V gene: TRBV11-2
CDR3 DNA: TGTGCCAGCAGCTTAGGTCCCCGCGGGGGCACTGAAGCTTTCTTT
CDR3 protein: CASSLGPRGGTEAFF